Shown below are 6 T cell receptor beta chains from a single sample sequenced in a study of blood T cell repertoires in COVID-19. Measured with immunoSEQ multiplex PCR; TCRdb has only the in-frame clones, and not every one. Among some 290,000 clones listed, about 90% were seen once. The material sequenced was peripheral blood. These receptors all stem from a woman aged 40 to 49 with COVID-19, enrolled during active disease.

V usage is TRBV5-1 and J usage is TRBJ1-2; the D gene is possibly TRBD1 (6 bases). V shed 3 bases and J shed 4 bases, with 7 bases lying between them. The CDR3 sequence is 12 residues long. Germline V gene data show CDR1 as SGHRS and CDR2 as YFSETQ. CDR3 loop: CASSSDSYGYTF. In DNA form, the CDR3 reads TGCGCCAGCAGCTCGGACAGCTATGGCTACACCTTC.

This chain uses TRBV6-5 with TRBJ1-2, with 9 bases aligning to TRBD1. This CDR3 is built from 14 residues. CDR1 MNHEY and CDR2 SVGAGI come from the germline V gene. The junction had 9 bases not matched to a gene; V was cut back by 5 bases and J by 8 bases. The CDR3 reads CASSLGQGPGGYTF. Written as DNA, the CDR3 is TGTGCCAGCAGTCTAGGACAGGGGCCCGGGGGCTACACCTTC.

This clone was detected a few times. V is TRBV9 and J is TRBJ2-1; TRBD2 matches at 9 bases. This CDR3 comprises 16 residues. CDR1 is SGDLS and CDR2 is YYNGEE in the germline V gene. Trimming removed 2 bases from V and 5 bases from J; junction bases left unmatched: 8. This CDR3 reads CASSVSGRPWDNEQFF. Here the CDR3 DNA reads TGTGCCAGCAGCGTCAGCGGGAGGCCTTGGGACAATGAGCAGTTCTTC. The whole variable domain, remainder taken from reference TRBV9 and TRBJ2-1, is DSGVTQTPKHLITATGQRVTLRCSPRSGDLSVYWYQQSLDQGLQFLIQYYNGEERAKGNILERFSAQQFPDLHSELNLSSLELGDSALYFCASSVSGRPWDNEQFFGPGTRLTVL.

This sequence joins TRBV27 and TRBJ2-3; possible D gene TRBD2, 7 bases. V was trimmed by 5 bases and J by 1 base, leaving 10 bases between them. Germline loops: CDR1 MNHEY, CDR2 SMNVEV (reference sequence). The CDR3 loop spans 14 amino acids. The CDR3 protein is CASSAGAGTDTQYF. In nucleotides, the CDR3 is TGTGCCAGCAGTGCGGGGGCCGGCACAGATACGCAGTATTTT.

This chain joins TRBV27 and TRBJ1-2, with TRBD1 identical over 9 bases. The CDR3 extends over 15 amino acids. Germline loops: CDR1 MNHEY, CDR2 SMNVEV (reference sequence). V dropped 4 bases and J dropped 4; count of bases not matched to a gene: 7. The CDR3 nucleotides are TGTGCCAGCAGTTCACAGGGGGCCCTCGGCTATGGCTACACCTTC. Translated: CASSSQGALGYGYTF.

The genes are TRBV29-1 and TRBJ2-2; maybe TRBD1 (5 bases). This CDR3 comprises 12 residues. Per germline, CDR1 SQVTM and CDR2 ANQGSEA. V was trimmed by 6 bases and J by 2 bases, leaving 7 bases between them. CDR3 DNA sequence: TGCAGCGTAGACAGAAACACCGGGGAGCTGTTTTTT. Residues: CSVDRNTGELFF.